This T cell receptor (beta chain) was sequenced during a study of shared clonotypes between healthy human individuals. CDR3 length: 19 amino acids. After removal of 5 bases from V and 5 bases from J, the junction contained 21 bases not matched to a gene. Germline V gene data show CDR1 as MGHRA and CDR2 as YSYEKL. On this clone: Its specificity is unknown.

Clones were read by immunoSEQ multiplex PCR, and TCRdb kept only the in-frame ones, dropping some. The table shows some 2,400,000 clones, with roughly 95% occurring only once. Points from the study as a whole: The generation probabilities recorded for non-shared clonotypes fell below those of clonotypes shared by all four donors. Among several donors, about 4.6% of naive CD4 clonotypes were found in common.

The gene calls are TRBV4-1 and TRBJ2-7; 10 nucleotides line up with TRBD2. The receptor was derived from a man aged 18 to 29 in good health. Source material: naive CD4+ T cells sorted from blood. The subset was: CD45RA+ positively selected. This CDR3 is CASSKQVSGLAGAIDEQYF. For the CDR3, the DNA is TGCGCCAGCAGCAAACAAGTATCAGGGCTAGCGGGAGCTATCGACGAGCAGTACTTC.